These 21 T cell receptor beta chains were sequenced from one sample in a study of cytomegalovirus exposure and HLA in healthy donors. 60 Vbeta and 13 Jbeta primers were used in PCR. This table comes from immunoSEQ multiplex PCR, and its TCRdb copy is limited to in-frame clones, with some not included. The table records roughly 160,000 clones, approximately 80% of them present only once. Sequencing used PBMCs. These receptors all come from a woman aged 50 to 60 in good health and CMV-seronegative.

This chain links TRBV9 with TRBJ1-1; D not resolved. V lost 1 base and J 6 bases, leaving 16 bases between the germline ends. Per germline, CDR1 SGDLS and CDR2 YYNGEE. This CDR3 region has 15 residues. CDR3 nucleotide sequence: TGTGCCAGCAGCGTAACCACATCGGAGGAGTCTGAAGCTTTCTTT. Its translation: CASSVTTSEESEAFF.

About this clone: Different DNA sequences within this sample yield the same CDR3. The chain combines TRBV28 with TRBJ2-7, with TRBD2 identical over 10 bases. The CDR3 has 15 amino acids. V dropped 2 bases and J dropped 4; count of bases not matched to a gene: 5. The V gene's germline CDR1 is MDHEN and CDR2 SYDVKM. CDR3 residues: CASSLLLAGVYEQYF. The CDR3 coding sequence is TGTGCCAGCAGTTTACTCCTAGCGGGAGTTTACGAGCAGTACTTC. The variable domain in full, completed from reference TRBV28 and TRBJ2-7, reads DVKVTQSSRYLVKRTGEKVFLECVQDMDHENMFWYRQDPGLGLRLIYFSYDVKMKEKGDIPEGYSVSREKKERFSLILESASTNQTSMYLCASSLLLAGVYEQYFGPGTRLTVT.

The chain combines TRBV7-9 with TRBJ2-7; 10 bases align to TRBD2. After removal of 5 bases from V and 0 bases from J, the junction contained 13 bases not matched to a gene. Germline V lookup: CDR1 SEHNR, CDR2 FQNEAQ (reference sequence). CDR3 length: 18 residues. The CDR3 here is CASSPGTSATSSSYEQYF. As DNA, the CDR3 is TGTGCCAGCAGCCCCGGGACTAGCGCTACATCGAGCTCCTACGAGCAGTACTTC.

This clone was counted once. The chain uses TRBV2 and TRBJ1-2, with D perhaps matching TRBD1 (5 bases). The CDR3 extends over 15 amino acids. In germline, CDR1 is SNHLY, CDR2 FYNNEI. Trimming took off 6 bases at V and 5 bases at J, with 19 bases between the two ends. CDR3 in amino acids: CASSDTAGNGYGYTF. The DNA for the CDR3 is TGTGCCAGCAGCGACACGGCAGGGAATGGATATGGCTACACCTTC.

This clone was detected once. J is TRBJ1-5 and V is TRBV6-5, with TRBD1 identical over 9 bases. J was trimmed by 1 base and V by 2 bases; bases with no gene match: 0. The germline V gene has CDR1 MNHEY and CDR2 SVGAGI. CDR3 length: 15 residues. In DNA form, the CDR3 reads TGTGCCAGCAGTTACGGACAGGGGAGCAATCAGCCCCAGCATTTT. It yields the protein CASSYGQGSNQPQHF.

This chain uses TRBV7-9 with TRBJ1-1, with D unresolved. In germline, CDR1 is SEHNR, CDR2 FQNEAQ (reference sequence). The V end was cut by 6 bases, the J end by 1 base, with 9 bases between. The CDR3 length is 13 residues. The chain's CDR3 is CASRPRQNTEAFF. DNA for the CDR3: TGTGCCAGCAGACCCCGACAGAACACTGAAGCTTTCTTT. The full variable domain, rest sourced from reference TRBV7-9 and TRBJ1-1, is DTGVSQNPRHKITKRGQNVTFRCDPISEHNRLYWYRQTLGQGPEFLTYFQNEAQLEKSRLLSDRFSAERPKGSFSTLEIQRTEQGDSAMYLCASRPRQNTEAFFGQGTRLTVV.

The J gene is TRBJ2-2, the V gene TRBV19, with a weak D call TRBD1 (6 bases). Between the trimmed V and J ends, which lost 2 bases and 6 bases, there was a span of 13 bases. CDR3 length: 15 residues. Per the germline V gene, CDR1 is LNHDA and CDR2 is SQIVND (reference sequence). The CDR3 nucleotides are TGTGCCAGTAGTATACGATCCAAGGGGGCCGGGGAGCTGTTTTTT. This gives the protein CASSIRSKGAGELFF.

The V and J genes are TRBV6-1 and TRBJ1-6; D is unclear. Per germline, CDR1 MNHNS and CDR2 SASEGT. V was shortened by 1 base and J by 18 bases, with 13 bases between the two germline ends. The CDR3 loop spans 12 amino acids. The CDR3 nucleotides read TGTGCCAGCAGTGAAGTCCCGCTTGTTAGCCACTTT. It specifies CASSEVPLVSHF.

V gene TRBV27 combines with J gene TRBJ1-1, with TRBD1 matching 8 bases. Germline V gene sequence: CDR1 MNHEY, CDR2 SMNVEV (reference sequence). The CDR3 is 16 residues long. Trimming removed 6 bases from V and 0 bases from J; junction bases left unmatched: 9. CDR3 nucleotides: TGTGCCAGCAGCCCAGGGGGCCTACTGGTGAACACTGAAGCTTTCTTT. Translated, it gives CASSPGGLLVNTEAFF.

This clone was seen only a few times. The chain has TRBV5-6 and TRBJ1-1; D is perhaps TRBD1 (5 bases). CDR1 and CDR2 from the germline V gene are SGHDT and YYEEEE. The CDR3 consists of 15 residues. Trimming shortened V by 2 bases and J by 7 bases, and 18 bases separated the two germline ends. The CDR3 nucleotides read TGTGCCAGCAGCTTCTTTGGCTTCGCTGACAGTGAAGCTTTCTTT. Translated, it gives CASSFFGFADSEAFF.

V usage is TRBV19 and J usage is TRBJ1-1; D gene ambiguous. V was shortened by 3 bases and J by 3 bases, with 14 bases between the two germline ends. Germline V gene data show CDR1 as LNHDA and CDR2 as SQIVND (reference sequence). The CDR3 has 15 residues. The CDR3 region has the DNA TGTGCCAGTAGTATGGGCCCGGGGAGAGACACTGAAGCTTTCTTT. This gives the protein CASSMGPGRDTEAFF.

V and J are TRBV11-2 and TRBJ2-7; TRBD1 agrees at 9 bases. The length of the CDR3 is 15 residues. CDR1 and CDR2 from the germline V gene are SGHAT and FQNNGV. V was clipped by 4 bases and J by 6 bases; unmatched bases: 10. CDR3 in amino acids: CASSYTGTGYPEQYF. CDR3 sequence (DNA): TGTGCCAGCAGCTACACCGGGACAGGGTATCCCGAGCAGTACTTC.

The CDR3 region has the DNA TGTGCCAGCTCACCACGGGACAGTCGGGGGTCGGGGGAGCAGTACTTC. Amino acids: CASSPRDSRGSGEQYF. V usage is TRBV18 and J usage is TRBJ2-7; tentatively, D is TRBD1 (7 bases). CDR1 is KGHSH and CDR2 is LQKENI in the germline V gene. Trimming removed 1 base at V and 7 bases at J, with 20 bases between. The CDR3 runs 16 residues. The full variable domain, rest sourced from reference TRBV18 and TRBJ2-7, is NAGVMQNPRHLVRRRGQEARLRCSPMKGHSHVYWYRQLPEEGLKFMVYLQKENIIDESGMPKERFSAEFPKEGPSILRIQQVVRGDSAAYFCASSPRDSRGSGEQYFGPGTRLTVT.

As to this clone: The junction differs from germline at one of its ends, possibly a read error. The CDR3 DNA follows: TGTGCCAGCAGCTTCGCAGGGGCTGGGGACACTGGAGCTTTCTTT. It specifies CASSFAGAGDTGAFF. The chain links TRBV11-2 to TRBJ1-1, with D possibly matching TRBD1 (6 bases). Germline V CDR1 and CDR2: SGHAT, FQNNGV. The CDR3 is 15 amino acids.

For the CDR3, the DNA is TGTGCCAGCAGCTTAGGAGGACAGGGGGGATATGGCTACACCTTC. Translating gives CASSLGGQGGYGYTF. The V and J genes are TRBV7-2 and TRBJ1-2; 10 bases match TRBD1. The ends lost 1 base at V and 5 bases at J; junction bases unmatched: 4. Germline assignment: CDR1 SGHTA and CDR2 FQGNSA. CDR3 length: 15 amino acids.

The chain joins TRBV28 to TRBJ2-1, with 10 nucleotides matching TRBD2. Losses at the gene ends were 4 bases for V and 1 base for J; bases not matched to a gene: 7. Per germline, CDR1 MDHEN and CDR2 SYDVKM. The CDR3 is made up of 17 amino acids. In DNA form, the CDR3 reads TGTGCCAGCAGTTCCTGGGGGACTAGCGCTTCCTACAATGAGCAGTTCTTC. This sequence encodes CASSSWGTSASYNEQFF. The full variable domain, rest sourced from reference TRBV28 and TRBJ2-1, is DVKVTQSSRYLVKRTGEKVFLECVQDMDHENMFWYRQDPGLGLRLIYFSYDVKMKEKGDIPEGYSVSREKKERFSLILESASTNQTSMYLCASSSWGTSASYNEQFFGPGTRLTVL.

This clone was counted a single time. V and J are TRBV6-5 and TRBJ1-1; a possible D gene is TRBD1 (5 bases). This CDR3 spans 12 amino acids. V dropped 4 bases and J dropped 8 bases, with 11 bases sitting between them. The germline CDR1 and CDR2 sequences are MNHEY and SVGAGI. CDR3 in amino acids: CASSLPKGEAFF. The CDR3 bases are TGTGCCAGCAGTTTACCTAAGGGGGAAGCTTTCTTT.

The chain joins TRBV14 to TRBJ2-1; 12 bases fit TRBD2. The CDR3 totals 16 residues. V gave up 4 bases and J gave up 6 bases; unmatched junction bases: 7. Germline values: CDR1 SGHDN, CDR2 FVKESK. CDR3 nucleotides: TGTGCCAGCAGCCCGGTTCTAGCGGGGGGGCGCAATGAGCAGTTCTTC. Translated, it gives CASSPVLAGGRNEQFF.

This clone has more than one count but fewer than ten. The rearrangement joins TRBV18 to TRBJ2-2; D may be TRBD1 (6 bases). V lost 1 base, J lost 3 bases, and 9 bases lay in between. Germline lookup yields CDR1 KGHSH and CDR2 LQKENI. The CDR3 spans 15 residues. CDR3: CASSPRAGDTGELFF. The DNA of the CDR3 is TGTGCCAGCTCACCACGGGCAGGGGACACCGGGGAGCTGTTTTTT.

The chain carries TRBV19 and TRBJ2-5, with TRBD2 as a possible D gene (6 bases). The CDR3 is made up of 14 amino acids. Trimming stripped 3 bases from V and 2 bases from J, with 10 bases between. Germline CDR1 and CDR2: LNHDA and SQIVND (reference sequence). CDR3 nucleotide sequence: TGTGCCAGTAGTATTGGAGGGGCTCAAGAGACCCAGTACTTC. Translation gives CASSIGGAQETQYF.

This clone was picked up one time. The gene calls are TRBV5-1 and TRBJ2-5; no definite D call. Trimming removed 1 base at V and 4 bases at J, with 11 bases between. This CDR3 has 14 residues. Germline loops: CDR1 SGHRS, CDR2 YFSETQ. CDR3 nucleotides: TGCGCCAGCAGCTTGTCAGGCTTATCAGAGACCCAGTACTTC. Protein: CASSLSGLSETQYF.